Given below is one TCR beta chain in context. Per germline, CDR1 SGHRS and CDR2 YFSETQ. J was trimmed by 3 bases and V by 3 bases; bases with no gene match: 6. The CDR3 is 16 amino acids. The entry originates in a study of blood T cell repertoires in COVID-19. About the research overall: COVID-19 samples from acute and convalescent phases originated in the United States, Italy and Spain.

The cohort comprised adults aged 18 to 89 years residing in about two dozen US areas. Donors in Cohort 3 counted as recovered after two negative PCRs, clearance, or symptom resolution. In the original analysis: Counts of nucleated cells, estimated from reference gene primer amplification, were obtained. Sequenced by immunoSEQ multiplex PCR; TCRdb stores in-frame clones only, minus some. The D gene and trimming were derived from the DNA, and the V and J assignments and clone size from that table. The table records about 300,000 clones, approximately 90% of them present only once. This chain joins TRBV5-1 and TRBJ2-2; 9 positions match TRBD2. This clonotype was obtained from a man aged 30 to 45 who had recovered from COVID-19. Sequenced input: PBMCs or T cells enriched from blood (not recorded which). CDR3 sequence: CASSSQLAGHTGELFF. The CDR3 DNA reads TGCGCCAGCAGCTCCCAACTAGCGGGTCACACCGGGGAGCTGTTTTTT.